The 26 T cell receptor beta chains reported below all come from one sample, sequenced in a study of identical twins (dated by TCRdb to the mid-2010s). Libraries were prepared through 5' RACE. TCRdb records Illumina HiSeq 2000 as the sequencer. TCRdb's own reprocessing of the public reads used fastp at Q25 and MiXCR and kept productive beta chains. Rows with one shared CDR3 protein collapse into an entry with the most common genes and DNA. The sample table lists fewer than 900,000 distinct CDR3 sequences, less than 25% of them with a count of one. Jointly, the top ten make up approximately 4.5% of the sample. The same specimen was also included in a second study, on T cells expressing NK-cell markers.

The sample taken for sequencing was PBMCs. The source is a woman younger than 35 in good health.

CDR3 sequence: CASSPSISKLDEQFF. The CDR3 DNA follows: TGTGCCAGCAGTCCATCCATTAGTAAACTTGATGAGCAGTTCTTC. V and J are TRBV12-3 or TRBV12-4 and TRBJ2-1; D unclear. Trimming took off 5 bases at V and 8 bases at J, with 19 bases between the two ends. The CDR3 is made up of 15 amino acids.

The chain carries TRBV5-1 and TRBJ2-3, with a possible D match to TRBD1 (5 bases). V was shortened by 4 bases and J by 1 base, with 13 bases between the two germline ends. The length of the CDR3 is 15 residues. Germline lookup yields CDR1 SGHRS and CDR2 YFSETQ. CDR3 amino acids: CASSPGRSGTDTQYF. CDR3 DNA sequence: TGCGCCAGCAGCCCAGGGCGATCGGGCACAGATACGCAGTATTTT.

The V gene is TRBV12-3 or TRBV12-4, the J gene TRBJ1-1; D remains unclear. Trimming stripped 3 bases from V and 5 bases from J, with 16 bases between. CDR3 length equals 15 residues. Here the CDR3 DNA reads TGTGCCAGCAGTTTCGACATGGGCCGGTGGACTGAAGCTTTCTTT. Translated, it gives CASSFDMGRWTEAFF.

The sample holds a few counts of this clonotype. Here the CDR3 DNA reads TGCAGCGTTGCACAGGGGGCCTACGAGCAGTACTTC. Translating gives CSVAQGAYEQYF. The genes are TRBV29-1 and TRBJ2-7, with 8 positions matching TRBD1. CDR1 is SQVTM, CDR2 ANQGSEA, per germline. This CDR3 is 12 amino acids long. The trim removed 4 bases at V and 2 bases at J, leaving 1 base unmatched.

This clonotype has just a few counts. This chain links TRBV4-3 with TRBJ2-2, with no clear D. Trimming cost V 2 bases and J 3 bases, with 10 bases left between them. The CDR3 is 15 amino acids. Per the germline V gene, CDR1 is LGHNA and CDR2 is YSLEER. The CDR3, as DNA: TGCGCCAGCAGCCAAAGTTTGACACACACCGGGGAGCTGTTTTTT. Its protein product is CASSQSLTHTGELFF.

This clonotype has more than one count but fewer than ten. This chain joins TRBV3-1 and TRBJ1-3; D is unresolved. The CDR3 covers 13 residues. The V end lost 4 bases, the J end lost 4 bases, and 8 bases lay between the germline ends. Germline V gene sequence: CDR1 LGHDT, CDR2 YNNKEL (reference sequence). CDR3 nucleotides: TGTGCCAGCAGCCGCATGTCCGGAAACACCATATATTTT. As protein: CASSRMSGNTIYF.

This clonotype has more than one count but fewer than ten. This chain connects TRBV18 to TRBJ2-3, with TRBD2 matching over 8 bases. After removal of 3 bases from V and 0 bases from J, the junction contained 11 bases not matched to a gene. The CDR3 is made up of 18 amino acids. CDR1 is KGHSH and CDR2 is LQKENI in the germline V gene. The CDR3 DNA is TGTGCCAGCTCACCCTCAGTAGCGGGAACAACTAGCACAGATACGCAGTATTTT. The encoded protein is CASSPSVAGTTSTDTQYF.

V and J are TRBV18 and TRBJ2-2; 7 bases are shared with TRBD1. Per germline, CDR1 KGHSH and CDR2 LQKENI. The CDR3 spans 15 residues. Trimming took 3 bases from V and 4 from J; bases not matched to a gene: 5. CDR3 residues: CASSPRDSPTGELFF. The CDR3 DNA reads TGTGCCAGCTCACCTCGGGACAGCCCCACCGGGGAGCTGTTTTTT.

The chain recombines TRBV10-3 with TRBJ2-1; TRBD2 might be the D (6 bases). The CDR3 covers 12 residues. Germline V CDR1 and CDR2: ENHRY, SYGVKD. Trimming stripped 2 bases from V and 13 bases from J, with 12 bases between. The CDR3 spells CAISERDSYQFF. The CDR3, as DNA: TGTGCCATCAGTGAGCGGGACTCCTACCAGTTCTTC.

This clonotype was found a few times. The V gene is TRBV12-5, the J gene TRBJ1-1; D not resolved. The germline V and J ends were trimmed by 4 bases and 9 bases, with 9 bases remaining between them. This CDR3 has 11 residues. The germline gives CDR1 LGHNT, CDR2 FRNRAP. DNA of the CDR3: TGTGCTAGTGGTTCTGACAAAAAAGCTTTCTTT. This codes for CASGSDKKAFF.

V usage is TRBV6-1 and J usage is TRBJ2-7; D not certain. CDR1 MNHNS and CDR2 SASEGT come from the germline V gene. This CDR3 region has 13 residues. The V end was cut by 2 bases, the J end by 3 bases, with 8 bases between. CDR3 in amino acids: CASSERRVYEQYF. CDR3 nucleotide sequence: TGTGCCAGCAGTGAACGGCGAGTCTACGAGCAGTACTTC.

The genes are TRBV5-5 and TRBJ2-2; 11 bases agree with TRBD2. Germline CDR1 is SGHKS and CDR2 is YYEKEE (reference sequence). This CDR3 spans 18 amino acids. J was trimmed by 1 base and V by 6 bases; bases with no gene match: 11. The CDR3, as DNA: TGTGCCAGCACCGGCTTACCGGGACTAGCGGAGAACACCGGGGAGCTGTTTTTT. Residues: CASTGLPGLAENTGELFF.

This clonotype showed up just a few times. The chain employs TRBV20-1 and TRBJ2-1; no clear D gene. The V and J ends lost 5 bases and 2 bases respectively, with 10 bases between them. The CDR3 has 13 residues. Germline values: CDR1 DFQATT, CDR2 SNEGSKA (reference sequence). The CDR3: CSAFRAPYNEQFF. For the CDR3, the DNA is TGCAGTGCTTTCCGGGCCCCCTACAATGAGCAGTTCTTC.

This clonotype was detected ten times or more. The chain uses TRBV27 and TRBJ1-2, with D possibly being TRBD1 (5 bases). The V gene lost 9 bases and the J gene lost 4 bases, with 15 bases spanning the gap. This CDR3 has 13 amino acids. CDR1 MNHEY and CDR2 SMNVEV come from the germline V gene (reference sequence). CDR3 sequence (DNA): TGTGCCAGTGGACCTCCAGGGACCTATGGCTACACCTTC. It encodes CASGPPGTYGYTF.

J is TRBJ2-3 and V is TRBV20-1; 10 bases match TRBD1. This CDR3 is 16 amino acids long. The V segment lost 3 bases and the J segment 6 bases; nucleotides outside the gene matches: 12. The germline V gene encodes CDR1 DFQATT and CDR2 SNEGSKA (reference sequence). For the CDR3, the DNA is TGCAGTGCTAGTTCTCCCGGGACAGGGGATGGGGATACGCAGTATTTT. Translating it yields CSASSPGTGDGDTQYF.

The chain uses TRBV5-1 and TRBJ1-2; D gene ambiguous. The germline gives CDR1 SGHRS, CDR2 YFSETQ. The CDR3 runs to 14 residues. V gave up 0 bases and J gave up 1 base, with 7 bases separating them. The CDR3 spells CASSLASVNYGYTF. As DNA, the CDR3 is TGCGCCAGCAGCTTGGCCAGTGTTAACTATGGCTACACCTTC.

V gene TRBV20-1 combines with J gene TRBJ2-1, with 7 positions matching TRBD1. The CDR3 contains 12 residues. Germline V gene lookup returns CDR1 DFQATT and CDR2 SNEGSKA (reference sequence). V lost 6 bases to trimming and J lost 5 bases; unmatched junction nucleotides: 4. The CDR3 DNA sequence: TGCAGTGCACATACAGGGGACAATGAGCAGTTCTTC. It codes for CSAHTGDNEQFF.

The chain's CDR3 is CASSFSGTGIYEQYF. CDR3 bases: TGTGCCAGCTCATTCTCGGGCACTGGTATCTACGAGCAGTACTTC. The rearrangement joins TRBV18 to TRBJ2-7; the D is unclear. V lost 5 bases to trimming and J lost 3 bases, with 17 bases between them. The germline gives CDR1 KGHSH, CDR2 LQKENI. CDR3 size: 15 residues.

The CDR3 DNA is TGTGCTAGTTCCCGACTGGCCTGGGAGACCCAGTACTTC. Translating gives CASSRLAWETQYF. The gene calls are TRBV12-5 and TRBJ2-5, with D unclear. Trimming cost V 8 bases and J 5 bases, with 15 bases left between them. The CDR3 has 13 residues. Germline V gene data show CDR1 as LGHNT and CDR2 as FRNRAP.

The chain carries TRBV15 and TRBJ1-1; D is unresolved. The CDR3 covers 13 residues. Between the trimmed V and J ends, which lost 1 base and 1 base, there was a span of 4 bases. Germline-derived CDR1 and CDR2 are LNHNV and YYDKDF (reference sequence). Here the CDR3 DNA reads TGTGCCACCAGCAGAGCGGCGAACACTGAAGCTTTCTTT. Amino acid sequence: CATSRAANTEAFF.

There are many counts of this clonotype. In DNA form, the CDR3 reads TGCAGTGCTAGGTTGCTAGCGGGAGGAGGGGATACGCAGTATTTT. Translation: CSARLLAGGGDTQYF. The J gene is TRBJ2-3, the V gene TRBV20-1; 11 positions match TRBD2. The CDR3 length is 15 residues. Looked up from germline, CDR1 is DFQATT and CDR2 is SNEGSKA (reference sequence). V was pared by 3 bases and J by 6 bases, with 8 bases of the junction left unmatched.

This chain joins TRBV20-1 and TRBJ2-7, with TRBD2 identical over 8 bases. CDR3 size: 14 residues. With V trimmed by 6 bases and J by 3 bases, 10 bases remained unmatched. Germline lookup yields CDR1 DFQATT and CDR2 SNEGSKA (reference sequence). CDR3 in DNA: TGCAGTGCGGAAAGCGGGGGTGAGGACTACGAGCAGTACTTC. Its translation is CSAESGGEDYEQYF.

CDR3 DNA: TGCAGTGCCCCAGCCGGGGGAGGCAATGAGCAGTTCTTC. This encodes CSAPAGGGNEQFF. The chain carries TRBV20-1 and TRBJ2-1; a weak D match, TRBD2 (6 bases). Germline V lookup: CDR1 DFQATT, CDR2 SNEGSKA (reference sequence). This CDR3 has 13 residues. With 6 bases removed from V and 6 bases from J, the gap between germline ends came to 15 bases.

The V gene is TRBV10-3, the J gene TRBJ2-1, with 11 bases aligning to TRBD2. The length of the CDR3 is 13 residues. Unmatched junction bases numbered 5, after V lost 7 bases and J lost 9 bases. Germline values: CDR1 ENHRY, CDR2 SYGVKD. CDR3 coding DNA: TGTGCCATCATTAGCGGGGGGGCCGGTGAGCAGTTCTTC. Its translation: CAIISGGAGEQFF.

This clonotype has a handful of counts. The V and J genes are TRBV12-3 or TRBV12-4 and TRBJ2-1, with 9 bases identical to TRBD1. The CDR3 length is 15 residues. Trimming at V came to 6 bases and at J to 1 base, leaving 4 bases not matched to a gene. This CDR3 is CASSGGQGSYNEQFF. The CDR3 bases are TGTGCCAGCAGCGGGGGACAGGGATCCTACAATGAGCAGTTCTTC.

The chain uses TRBV7-9 and TRBJ2-7; no clear D. Trimming removed 0 bases at V and 0 bases at J, with 9 bases between. Germline V gene data show CDR1 as SEHNR and CDR2 as FQNEAQ (reference sequence). The CDR3 has 15 amino acids. The CDR3 DNA sequence: TGTGCCAGCAGCTTAGCGTACCAAAGCTCCTACGAGCAGTACTTC. Its protein is CASSLAYQSSYEQYF. Based on the CDR3 plus reference TRBV7-9 and TRBJ2-7, the full variable domain is DTGVSQNPRHKITKRGQNVTFRCDPISEHNRLYWYRQTLGQGPEFLTYFQNEAQLEKSRLLSDRFSAERPKGSFSTLEIQRTEQGDSAMYLCASSLAYQSSYEQYFGPGTRLTVT.